The TCR beta chain described here comes from a study of T cells expressing NK-cell markers. Study conclusions and caveats: The contribution of dominant NKG2C+ clonotypes to CD8+ T cells in six or seven donors was 1.0-7.0%.

As to this clonotype: Its antigen is undetermined.

From germline, CDR1 is SGDLS and CDR2 YYNGEE. The CDR3 is 13 amino acids. TCRdb reprocessed the 5' RACE reads and keeps a single row for each CDR3 protein, giving no DNA. The sample table sets out 550,000 to 600,000 distinct CDR3 sequences. This chain joins TRBV9 and TRBJ2-1. The sequenced sample was blood T cells: a sorted CD56 or NKG2C T cell subset, CD4+ or CD8+ T cells, or bulk PBMC T cells (not recorded which). This receptor was obtained from a man aged 18 to 29 in good health. CDR3 amino acids: CASSIGTLNEQFF. The full variable domain, with the rest looked up from reference TRBV9 and TRBJ2-1, is DSGVTQTPKHLITATGQRVTLRCSPRSGDLSVYWYQQSLDQGLQFLIQYYNGEERAKGNILERFSAQQFPDLHSELNLSSLELGDSALYFCASSIGTLNEQFFGPGTRLTVL.